What follows are 27 T cell receptor beta chains derived from one specimen sequenced in a study of CD8 T cells in Susac syndrome. After extraction with the RNeasy kit, 0.5 to 1 ug of the RNA was reverse transcribed using random hexamers. TCRdb reprocessed the immunoSEQ multiplex PCR reads via MiXCR and lists one record per CDR3 protein. The sample records 300,000 or so distinct CDR3 sequences, under 95% being singletons. Sequencing used CD4+ T cells from PBMCs. These receptors came from a human donor with multiple sclerosis.

The J gene is TRBJ2-5, the V gene TRBV12-5, with 7 positions matching TRBD2. The V segment lost 6 bases and the J segment 4 bases; nucleotides outside the gene matches: 14. Germline CDR1 reads LGHNT; CDR2 reads FRNRAP. The CDR3 has 16 amino acids. The CDR3 sequence: CASGPHAVWGGETQYF. The CDR3 DNA reads TGTGCTAGTGGCCCTCACGCCGTTTGGGGGGGAGAGACCCAGTACTTC.

The chain has TRBV5-4 and TRBJ1-2, with unresolved D. Germline CDR1 is SGHNT and CDR2 is YYREEE (reference sequence). The germline V and J ends were trimmed by 1 base and 1 base, with 5 bases remaining between them. This CDR3 region has 13 residues. CDR3 in amino acids: CASSLNNNYGYTF. Written as DNA, the CDR3 is TGTGCCAGCAGCTTGAATAATAACTATGGCTACACCTTC.

J is TRBJ1-1 and V is TRBV18; the D gene is possibly TRBD1 (5 bases). The ends were cut back, 0 bases at V and 5 bases at J, with 10 bases in the middle. Germline V gene sequence: CDR1 KGHSH, CDR2 LQKENI. The CDR3 loop spans 14 amino acids. CDR3 amino acids: CASSPPGVGTEAFF. The CDR3 bases are TGTGCCAGCTCACCACCGGGGGTTGGAACTGAAGCTTTCTTT.

The V and J genes are TRBV4-3 and TRBJ2-2; the match to TRBD1 covers 7 bases. The CDR3 consists of 15 residues. Germline trimming cut 4 bases from V and 7 bases from J; bases unmatched to any gene: 9. Looked up from germline, CDR1 is LGHNA and CDR2 is YSLEER. The CDR3 is CASSLYRGRSGELFF. The CDR3 DNA reads as TGCGCCAGCAGCCTTTACAGGGGAAGGAGCGGGGAGCTGTTTTTT.

This chain uses TRBV20-1 with TRBJ1-2, with D maybe TRBD1 (5 bases). This CDR3 is 15 amino acids long. Deletions cut 6 bases from V and 6 bases from J, with 23 bases between. Looked up from germline, CDR1 is DFQATT and CDR2 is SNEGSKA (reference sequence). Written as DNA, the CDR3 is TGCAGTGCCTCCCCTGGGGCAGGGTATCTCCATGGCTACACCTTC. Protein: CSASPGAGYLHGYTF.

V and J are TRBV9 and TRBJ2-3, with 7 bases fitting TRBD2. This CDR3 has 16 residues. Per the germline V gene, CDR1 is SGDLS and CDR2 is YYNGEE. With V trimmed by 0 bases and J by 2 bases, 6 bases remained unmatched. This chain's CDR3 is CASSVEISGLTDTQYF. CDR3 DNA: TGTGCCAGCAGCGTAGAAATTAGCGGGCTCACAGATACGCAGTATTTT. Full variable domain (outside the CDR3, taken from reference TRBV9 and TRBJ2-3): DSGVTQTPKHLITATGQRVTLRCSPRSGDLSVYWYQQSLDQGLQFLIQYYNGEERAKGNILERFSAQQFPDLHSELNLSSLELGDSALYFCASSVEISGLTDTQYFGPGTRLTVL.

The rearrangement joins TRBV11-2 to TRBJ2-5, with 7 bases fitting TRBD2. The CDR3 length is 14 residues. Germline V lookup: CDR1 SGHAT, CDR2 FQNNGV. J lost 6 bases, V lost 1 base, and 5 bases had no gene match. CDR3 nucleotides: TGTGCCAGCAGCTTAGTTGGGGGGGGAAAGACCCAGTACTTC. Its translation is CASSLVGGGKTQYF.

This clonotype was observed a handful of times. V and J are TRBV4-1 and TRBJ2-7, with D perhaps TRBD2 (6 bases). Germline CDR1 is MGHRA and CDR2 is YSYEKL. Trimming stripped 4 bases from V and 2 bases from J, with 12 bases between. The CDR3 loop spans 14 amino acids. CDR3 in amino acids: CASSRSGDPYEQYF. CDR3 nucleotides: TGCGCCAGCAGCCGATCGGGGGACCCCTACGAGCAGTACTTC.

This clonotype was recorded once. This chain joins TRBV12-3 or TRBV12-4 and TRBJ2-7; 13 nucleotides line up with TRBD2. J was trimmed by 5 bases and V by 2 bases; bases with no gene match: 18. The CDR3 covers 20 residues. The CDR3 region is CASSLTNPGLAGPTRDEQYF. CDR3 DNA sequence: TGTGCCAGCAGTTTAACTAATCCGGGACTAGCGGGACCCACCAGGGACGAGCAGTACTTC.

The chain couples TRBV20-1 to TRBJ1-1, with TRBD1 identical over 7 bases. V dropped 3 bases and J dropped 3; count of bases not matched to a gene: 4. CDR1 is DFQATT and CDR2 is SNEGSKA in the germline V gene (reference sequence). This CDR3 is built from 13 residues. CDR3 DNA sequence: TGCAGTGCTAGTTCCAGGGGGGACACTGAAGCTTTCTTT. Translating it yields CSASSRGDTEAFF.

The chain is built from TRBV7-2 and TRBJ2-5; 8 nucleotides line up with TRBD1. With 4 bases clipped from V and 5 bases from J, the junction kept 6 bases outside the gene matches. Per germline, CDR1 SGHTA and CDR2 FQGNSA. The CDR3 loop spans 14 amino acids. Written as DNA, the CDR3 is TGTGCCAGCAGCTCCCGGACAGGGTCTGAGACCCAGTACTTC. Translation gives CASSSRTGSETQYF.

The V call is TRBV19, the J call TRBJ2-6; possibly TRBD1 for D (5 bases). Trimming took off 1 base at V and 1 base at J, with 11 bases between the two ends. The CDR3 is 17 amino acids. Germline lookup yields CDR1 LNHDA and CDR2 SQIVND (reference sequence). The DNA of the CDR3 is TGTGCCAGTAGTATAGGGACCACAGGATCTGGGGCCAACGTCCTGACTTTC. Its translation is CASSIGTTGSGANVLTF.

This clonotype has a single count. In nucleotides, the CDR3 is TGTGCCAGCACCCAGGGGGCTGGCGACTACGAGCAGTACTTC. Amino acid sequence: CASTQGAGDYEQYF. This sequence joins TRBV5-5 and TRBJ2-7; the match to TRBD1 covers 8 bases. The CDR3 runs to 14 residues. V was pared by 6 bases and J by 3 bases, with 8 bases of the junction left unmatched. Germline V lookup: CDR1 SGHKS, CDR2 YYEKEE (reference sequence). Full variable domain (outside the CDR3, taken from reference TRBV5-5 and TRBJ2-7): DAGVTQSPTHLIKTRGQQVTLRCSPISGHKSVSWYQQVLGQGPQFIFQYYEKEERGRGNFPDRFSARQFPNYSSELNVNALLLGDSALYLCASTQGAGDYEQYFGPGTRLTVT.

This clonotype was detected once. This chain joins TRBV5-6 and TRBJ1-1; D unclear. The CDR3 runs to 13 residues. V was pared by 6 bases and J by 7 bases, with 16 bases between. Germline CDR1 reads SGHDT; CDR2 reads YYEEEE. CDR3 in DNA: TGTGCCAGCACCCGGCTGTACGGCAGTGAAGCTTTCTTT. As protein: CASTRLYGSEAFF.

The chain has TRBV2 and TRBJ2-1, with 12 bases matching TRBD2. The V gene's germline CDR1 is SNHLY and CDR2 FYNNEI. The J segment lost 3 bases and the V segment lost 5 bases, leaving 8 bases of the junction unmatched. CDR3 size: 17 residues. The CDR3 DNA reads TGTGCCAGCAGTCTCACGAGACTAGCGGGGGACTACAATGAGCAGTTCTTC. It is translated as CASSLTRLAGDYNEQFF.

J is TRBJ2-3 and V is TRBV20-1; a weak D match, TRBD2 (6 bases). The length of the CDR3 is 18 residues. CDR1 is DFQATT, CDR2 SNEGSKA, per germline (reference sequence). The V end was cut by 1 base, the J end by 0 bases, with 20 bases between. This CDR3 reads CSARVIGFSGGSTDTQYF. As DNA, the CDR3 is TGCAGTGCTAGAGTAATCGGGTTTAGCGGCGGGAGCACAGATACGCAGTATTTT.

The rearrangement links TRBV19 to TRBJ1-5; no firm D call. Trimming stripped 9 bases from V and 3 bases from J, with 3 bases between. Germline lookup yields CDR1 LNHDA and CDR2 SQIVND (reference sequence). The CDR3 is 10 amino acids. This CDR3 is CARTNQPQHF. The CDR3 DNA reads as TGTGCCAGAACCAATCAGCCCCAGCATTTT.

The chain combines TRBV11-2 with TRBJ2-5, with a possible D match to TRBD1 (5 bases). Trimming took off 5 bases at V and 4 bases at J, with 11 bases between the two ends. This CDR3 region has 13 residues. Germline lookup yields CDR1 SGHAT and CDR2 FQNNGV. For the CDR3, the DNA is TGTGCCAGCAGCCAGGGAATCGGAGAGACCCAGTACTTC. Translation: CASSQGIGETQYF. Using reference TRBV11-2 and TRBJ2-5 for the parts outside the CDR3, the full variable domain is EAGVAQSPRYKIIEKRQSVAFWCNPISGHATLYWYQQILGQGPKLLIQFQNNGVVDDSQLPKDRFSAERLKGVDSTLKIQPAKLEDSAVYLCASSQGIGETQYFGPGTRLLVL.

This rearrangement joins TRBV18 to TRBJ1-2, with D possibly TRBD1 on 6 matching bases. Trimming took 0 bases from V and 2 from J, leaving 10 bases between them. The germline V gene has CDR1 KGHSH and CDR2 LQKENI. The CDR3 consists of 15 residues. CDR3 in amino acids: CASSPPGGQNYGYTF. The CDR3, as DNA: TGTGCCAGCTCACCACCGGGGGGCCAGAACTATGGCTACACCTTC.

This chain joins TRBV6-5 and TRBJ1-1; 9 bases line up with TRBD1. This CDR3 contains 15 residues. CDR1 is MNHEY and CDR2 is SVGAGI in the germline V gene. Trimming at V came to 5 bases and at J to 2 bases, leaving 6 bases not matched to a gene. The CDR3 sequence: CASSPDRGENTEAFF. Written as DNA, the CDR3 is TGTGCCAGCAGTCCCGACAGGGGGGAAAACACTGAAGCTTTCTTT.

V and J are TRBV27 and TRBJ1-1, with TRBD1 as a possible D gene (5 bases). Germline CDR1 is MNHEY and CDR2 is SMNVEV (reference sequence). V lost 5 bases and J lost 7, with 14 bases in between. This CDR3 comprises 13 residues. CDR3 protein: CASSTGGRGEAFF. The CDR3 bases are TGTGCCAGCAGTACCGGGGGGAGGGGTGAAGCTTTCTTT.

The chain links TRBV7-9 to TRBJ2-1; 8 bases agree with TRBD2. CDR3 size: 13 residues. Germline V gene sequence: CDR1 SEHNR, CDR2 FQNEAQ (reference sequence). V shed 10 bases and J 6 bases; nucleotides not matched to a gene: 8. Here the CDR3 reads CATAKTSVNEQFF. CDR3 coding DNA: TGTGCCACCGCCAAGACTAGCGTCAATGAGCAGTTCTTC.

DNA for the CDR3: TGTGCCAGCAGCTTAGCCGGGCCAGCCTACGAGCAGTACTTC. This translates into CASSLAGPAYEQYF. The chain links TRBV7-6 to TRBJ2-7; D uncertain. Germline CDR1 reads SGHVS; CDR2 reads FNYEAQ. The CDR3 runs to 14 residues. V shed 0 bases and J shed 2 bases, with 8 bases lying between them.

The V call is TRBV7-2, the J call TRBJ1-2, with D possibly TRBD1 on 6 matching bases. The ends were cut back, 5 bases at V and 3 bases at J, with 16 bases in the middle. This CDR3 comprises 15 residues. The germline V gene has CDR1 SGHTA and CDR2 FQGNSA. CDR3 amino acids: CASSVRGRGHYGYTF. In DNA form, the CDR3 reads TGTGCCAGCAGCGTTCGGGGCAGGGGACACTATGGCTACACCTTC.

The rearrangement uses TRBV18 and TRBJ1-4; D ambiguous. Germline CDR1 reads KGHSH; CDR2 reads LQKENI. The V end was cut by 1 base, the J end by 8 bases, with 14 bases between. This CDR3 comprises 15 residues. The CDR3 sequence: CASSPRKREGEKLFF. As DNA, the CDR3 is TGTGCCAGCTCACCACGTAAGAGGGAGGGAGAAAAACTGTTTTTT. The whole variable domain, filled in from reference TRBV18 and TRBJ1-4, reads NAGVMQNPRHLVRRRGQEARLRCSPMKGHSHVYWYRQLPEEGLKFMVYLQKENIIDESGMPKERFSAEFPKEGPSILRIQQVVRGDSAAYFCASSPRKREGEKLFFGSGTQLSVL.

V usage is TRBV13 and J usage is TRBJ1-3; TRBD1 agrees at 7 bases. CDR1 and CDR2 (germline): PRHDT, FYEKMQ (reference sequence). This CDR3 region has 16 residues. The trim removed 5 bases at V and 6 bases at J, leaving 13 bases unmatched. CDR3 region: CASSKRTGGVENTIYF. Here the CDR3 DNA reads TGTGCCAGCAGCAAACGGACAGGAGGGGTCGAAAACACCATATATTTT.

The chain is built from TRBV5-1 and TRBJ2-1; 9 bases agree with TRBD2. The CDR3 runs to 16 residues. Trimming at V came to 0 bases and at J to 3 bases, leaving 4 bases not matched to a gene. Germline CDR1 is SGHRS and CDR2 is YFSETQ. CDR3 in DNA: TGCGCCAGCAGCTTGGCAGCGGGGGGAAGCTACAATGAGCAGTTCTTC. Protein: CASSLAAGGSYNEQFF.